The entry that follows covers one TCR beta chain sequence. Sequencing used immunoSEQ multiplex PCR; TCRdb keeps in-frame clones, though not all of them. Among hundreds of thousands of clones listed, around four fifths were seen once. This sample is drawn from a study of blood T cell repertoires in COVID-19. Background on the study: PBMCs, B-cell-depleted T cells, or T cells were the source of the cDNA or gDNA that made up the material.

Unmatched junction bases numbered 8, after V lost 4 bases and J lost 4 bases. The CDR3 extends over 16 amino acids. Germline V gives CDR1 SGDLS, CDR2 YYNGEE. This chain joins TRBV9 and TRBJ1-2, with TRBD1 matching 12 bases. Sample: PBMCs or T cells enriched from blood (not recorded which). The TCR originated in a woman between 50 and 59 years old who had been exposed to COVID-19. CDR3 in DNA: TGTGCCAGCAGCCCCTCCGGGACAGGGGGCCTCTATGGCTACACCTTC. Amino acids: CASSPSGTGGLYGYTF.